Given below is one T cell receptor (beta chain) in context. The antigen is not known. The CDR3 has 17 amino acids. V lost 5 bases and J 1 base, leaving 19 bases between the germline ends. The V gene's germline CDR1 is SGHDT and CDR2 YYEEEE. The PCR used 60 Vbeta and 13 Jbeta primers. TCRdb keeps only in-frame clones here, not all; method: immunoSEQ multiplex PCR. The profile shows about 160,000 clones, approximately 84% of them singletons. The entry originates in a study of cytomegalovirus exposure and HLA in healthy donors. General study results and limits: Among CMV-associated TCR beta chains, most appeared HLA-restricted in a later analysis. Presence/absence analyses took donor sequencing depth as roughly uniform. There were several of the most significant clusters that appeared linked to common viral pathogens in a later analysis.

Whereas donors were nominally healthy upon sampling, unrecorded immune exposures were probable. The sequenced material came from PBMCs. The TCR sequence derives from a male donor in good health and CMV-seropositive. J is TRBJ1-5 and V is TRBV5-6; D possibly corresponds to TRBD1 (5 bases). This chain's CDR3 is CASSSIGASESNQPQHF. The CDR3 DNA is TGTGCCAGCAGTTCTATTGGGGCGTCGGAGAGCAATCAGCCCCAGCATTTT.